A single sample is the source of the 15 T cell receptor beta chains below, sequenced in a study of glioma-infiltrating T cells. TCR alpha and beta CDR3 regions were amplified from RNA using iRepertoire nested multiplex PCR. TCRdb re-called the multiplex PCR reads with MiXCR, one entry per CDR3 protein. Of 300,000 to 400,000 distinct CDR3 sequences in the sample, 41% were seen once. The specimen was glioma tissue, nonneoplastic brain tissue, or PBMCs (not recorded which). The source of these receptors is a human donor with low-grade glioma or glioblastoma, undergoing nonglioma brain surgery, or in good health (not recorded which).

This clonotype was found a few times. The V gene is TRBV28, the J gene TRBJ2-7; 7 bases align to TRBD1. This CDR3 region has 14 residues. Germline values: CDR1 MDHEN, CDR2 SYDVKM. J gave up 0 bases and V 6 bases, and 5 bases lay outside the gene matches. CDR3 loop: CASRDRSLSYEQYF. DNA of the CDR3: TGTGCCAGCAGGGACAGGAGCCTCTCCTACGAGCAGTACTTC.

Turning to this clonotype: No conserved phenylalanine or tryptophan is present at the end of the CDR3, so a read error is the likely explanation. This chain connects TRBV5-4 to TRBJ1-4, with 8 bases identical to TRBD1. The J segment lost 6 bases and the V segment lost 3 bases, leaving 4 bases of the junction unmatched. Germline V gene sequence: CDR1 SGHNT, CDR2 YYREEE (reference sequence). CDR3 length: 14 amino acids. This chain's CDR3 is CASSWGGQDEKLFS. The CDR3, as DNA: TGTGCCAGCAGCTGGGGGGGACAGGATGAAAAACTGTTTTCT.

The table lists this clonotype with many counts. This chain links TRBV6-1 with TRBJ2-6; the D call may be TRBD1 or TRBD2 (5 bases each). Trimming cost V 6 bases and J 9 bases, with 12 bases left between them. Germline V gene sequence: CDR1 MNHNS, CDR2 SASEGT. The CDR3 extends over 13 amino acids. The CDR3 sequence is CASSVGPLNVLTF. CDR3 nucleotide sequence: TGTGCCAGCAGCGTGGGACCGCTCAACGTCCTGACTTTC.

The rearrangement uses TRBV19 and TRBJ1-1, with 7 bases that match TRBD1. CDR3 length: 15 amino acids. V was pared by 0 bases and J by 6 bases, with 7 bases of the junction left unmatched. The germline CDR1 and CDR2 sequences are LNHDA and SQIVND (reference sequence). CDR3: CASSIDRQGSAEAFF. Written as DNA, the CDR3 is TGTGCCAGTAGTATAGATCGACAGGGTAGCGCTGAAGCTTTCTTT.

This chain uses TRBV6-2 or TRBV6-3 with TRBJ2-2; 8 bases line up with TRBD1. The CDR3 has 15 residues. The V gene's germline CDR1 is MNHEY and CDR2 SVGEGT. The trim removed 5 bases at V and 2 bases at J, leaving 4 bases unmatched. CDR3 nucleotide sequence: TGTGCCAGCAGTCGGACAGGGACTAACACCGGGGAGCTGTTTTTT. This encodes CASSRTGTNTGELFF.

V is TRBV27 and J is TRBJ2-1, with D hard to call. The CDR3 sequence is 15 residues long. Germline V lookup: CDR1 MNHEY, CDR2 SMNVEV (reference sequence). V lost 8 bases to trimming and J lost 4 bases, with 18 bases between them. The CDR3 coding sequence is TGTGCCAGCTCACCAGGATCAGCGAAGTACAATGAGCAGTTCTTC. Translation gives CASSPGSAKYNEQFF.

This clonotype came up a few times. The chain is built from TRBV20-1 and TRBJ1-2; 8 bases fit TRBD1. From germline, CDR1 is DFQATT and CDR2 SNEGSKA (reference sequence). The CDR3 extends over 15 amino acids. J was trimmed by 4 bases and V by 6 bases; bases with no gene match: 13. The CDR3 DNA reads TGCAGTGCCAAAGGAGGACAGGGAATCGGCTATGGCTACACCTTC. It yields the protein CSAKGGQGIGYGYTF.

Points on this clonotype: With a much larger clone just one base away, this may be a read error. The CDR3 region has the DNA TGTGCCAGCTTAAGGGGACAGGTGTTCTCCTACGAGCAGTTCTTC. This gives the protein CASLRGQVFSYEQFF. The chain links TRBV24-1 to TRBJ2-7; 8 bases agree with TRBD1. TRBJ2-1 explains the end of the DNA better; the J call may be wrong. Germline CDR1 is KGHDR and CDR2 is SFDVKD. The CDR3 length is 15 residues.

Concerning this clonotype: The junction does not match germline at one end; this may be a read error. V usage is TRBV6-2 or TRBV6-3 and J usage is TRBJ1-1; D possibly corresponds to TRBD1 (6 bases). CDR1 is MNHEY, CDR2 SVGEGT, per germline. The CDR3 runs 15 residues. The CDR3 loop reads CASSLAGGMNNEAFF. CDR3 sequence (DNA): TGTGCCAGCAGTTTGGCGGGGGGCATGAACAATGAAGCTTTCTTT.

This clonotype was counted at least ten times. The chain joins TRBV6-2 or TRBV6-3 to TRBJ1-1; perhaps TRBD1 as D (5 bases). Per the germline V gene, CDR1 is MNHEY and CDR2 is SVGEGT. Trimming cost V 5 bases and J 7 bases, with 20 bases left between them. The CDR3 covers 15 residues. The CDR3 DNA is TGTGCCAGCAGTCCGTCGGGCGCAGGGTTCGATGAAGCTTTCTTT. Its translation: CASSPSGAGFDEAFF.

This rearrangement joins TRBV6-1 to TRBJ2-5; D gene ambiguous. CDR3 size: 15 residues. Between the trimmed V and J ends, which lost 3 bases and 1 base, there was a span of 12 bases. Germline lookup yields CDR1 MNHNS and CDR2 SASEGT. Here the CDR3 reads CASSDFIGSQETQYF. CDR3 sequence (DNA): TGTGCCAGCAGTGATTTCATCGGCAGCCAAGAGACCCAGTACTTC.

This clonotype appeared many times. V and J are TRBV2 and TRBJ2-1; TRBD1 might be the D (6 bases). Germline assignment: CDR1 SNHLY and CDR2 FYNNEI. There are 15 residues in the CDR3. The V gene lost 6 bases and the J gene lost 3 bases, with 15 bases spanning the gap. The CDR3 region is CASSHPGTRYNEQFF. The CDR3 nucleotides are TGTGCCAGCAGCCACCCAGGGACACGCTACAATGAGCAGTTCTTC.

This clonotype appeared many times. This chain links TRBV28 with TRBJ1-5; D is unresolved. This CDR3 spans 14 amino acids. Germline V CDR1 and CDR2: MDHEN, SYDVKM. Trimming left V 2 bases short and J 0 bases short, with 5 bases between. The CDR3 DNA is TGTGCCAGCAGTTTACGATATAGCAATCAGCCCCAGCATTTT. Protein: CASSLRYSNQPQHF.

In DNA form, the CDR3 reads TGTGCCAGCAGCTTCCTAGCGGGCCACTCCTACGAGCAGTACTTC. Translating it yields CASSFLAGHSYEQYF. The V gene is TRBV11-1, the J gene TRBJ2-7, with 8 bases aligning to TRBD2. CDR1 and CDR2 from the germline V gene are SGHAT and FQDESV (reference sequence). The trim removed 3 bases at V and 0 bases at J, leaving 4 bases unmatched. There are 15 residues in the CDR3.

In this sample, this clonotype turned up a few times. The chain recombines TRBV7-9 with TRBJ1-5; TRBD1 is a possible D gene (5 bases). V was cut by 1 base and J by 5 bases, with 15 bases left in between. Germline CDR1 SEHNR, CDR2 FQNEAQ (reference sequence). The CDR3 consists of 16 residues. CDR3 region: CASSLGVGRGHQPQHF. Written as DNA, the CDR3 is TGTGCCAGCAGCTTAGGGGTAGGAAGGGGCCATCAGCCCCAGCATTTT.